The table lists the clone carrying this TCR beta chain with a few counts. This sample stems from a study of blood T cell repertoires in COVID-19. Across the study: Samples taken during acute and convalescent COVID-19 were collected in the United States, Italy and Spain. Sample material is recorded as cDNA or gDNA derived from T cells, B-cell-depleted T cells, or PBMCs.

V gave up 3 bases and J gave up 4 bases, with 10 bases separating them. The CDR3 consists of 14 residues. CDR1 is SGHNT and CDR2 is YENEEA in the germline V gene. Source study methods: Quantification of nucleated cells was approximated via reference gene primer amplification. The method was immunoSEQ multiplex PCR; TCRdb's version includes in-frame clones alone and lacks a portion of them. The V and J calls and clone size come from that table; D and trimming were worked out from the DNA. The sample carries about 360,000 clones, about 83% recorded once. This sequence originates from a man aged 25-40 years with active or convalescent COVID-19. The gene calls are TRBV11-3 and TRBJ2-1; D call uncertain. Sample: peripheral blood. The chain's CDR3 is CASSLGQRYNEQFF. The DNA of the CDR3 is TGTGCCAGCAGCTTGGGCCAGAGATACAATGAGCAGTTCTTC.